These 30 T cell receptor beta chains share one sample of origin, sequenced in a study of early T cells in non-severe SARS-CoV-2 infection. One entry per CDR3 protein, called by TCRdb with MiXCR from the 5' RACE reads. The sample has around 40,000 distinct CDR3 sequences; under 8% are singletons. The material sequenced was whole blood. These receptors were collected from an adult who was a healthcare worker with PCR-confirmed SARS-CoV-2 infection or an uninfected control (not recorded which).

This clonotype has only a few counts. CDR3 protein: CAWSVALSTDTQYF. The CDR3, as DNA: TGTGCCTGGAGTGTTGCACTTAGCACAGATACGCAGTATTTT. The chain is built from TRBV30 and TRBJ2-3; D gene unclear. Per the germline V gene, CDR1 is GTSNPN and CDR2 is SVGIG (reference sequence). Trimming shortened V by 0 bases and J by 0 bases, and 7 bases separated the two germline ends. The CDR3 loop spans 14 amino acids.

The J gene is TRBJ1-4, the V gene TRBV9; D remains ambiguous. Germline-derived CDR1 and CDR2 are SGDLS and YYNGEE. Trimming left V 4 bases short and J 3 bases short, with 13 bases between. The CDR3 consists of 15 residues. In DNA form, the CDR3 reads TGTGCCAGCAGCTCTGCGGGGTCCCCTAATGAAAAACTGTTTTTT. This encodes CASSSAGSPNEKLFF.

The gene calls are TRBV4-3 and TRBJ2-3; TRBD2 matches at 8 bases. With V trimmed by 1 base and J by 4 bases, 10 bases remained unmatched. The CDR3 loop spans 17 amino acids. The germline gives CDR1 LGHNA, CDR2 YSLEER. CDR3 amino acids: CASSQAPGGGRADTQYF. CDR3 DNA: TGCGCCAGCAGCCAAGCCCCCGGCGGGGGGCGGGCAGATACGCAGTATTTT.

This clonotype was counted at least ten times. The V and J genes are TRBV6-5 and TRBJ2-1; a possible D gene is TRBD2 (5 bases). Germline CDR1 and CDR2: MNHEY and SVGAGI. The CDR3 is made up of 16 amino acids. V dropped 7 bases and J dropped 7 bases, with 23 bases sitting between them. The CDR3 loop is CASTPTAGAFGNEQFF. DNA of the CDR3: TGTGCCAGCACCCCCACCGCGGGTGCCTTTGGGAATGAGCAGTTCTTC.

The CDR3 bases are TGTGCCAGCAGTGTCCGGCGGCAGGGAGATACGCAGTATTTT. Its protein product is CASSVRRQGDTQYF. The chain recombines TRBV27 with TRBJ2-3; maybe TRBD1 (5 bases). Germline CDR1 MNHEY, CDR2 SMNVEV (reference sequence). The CDR3 sequence is 14 residues long. Trimming stripped 5 bases from V and 5 bases from J, with 14 bases between.

This clonotype appeared a few times. The chain is built from TRBV7-9 and TRBJ2-3, with D maybe TRBD2 (6 bases). The germline gives CDR1 SEHNR, CDR2 FQNEAQ (reference sequence). V was shortened by 5 bases and J by 8 bases, with 20 bases between the two germline ends. The length of the CDR3 is 15 residues. The CDR3 DNA is TGTGCCAGCAGCCCCATGGGACTTTCACAGATTACGCAGTATTTT. As protein: CASSPMGLSQITQYF.

This clonotype was counted a few times. The J gene is TRBJ2-2, the V gene TRBV12-3 or TRBV12-4, with no clear D. The CDR3 length is 13 residues. Trimming removed 9 bases from V and 2 bases from J, with 10 bases in between. The CDR3 DNA reads as TGTGCCAGTGAAAGAATCAACACCGGGGAGCTGTTTTTT. This sequence encodes CASERINTGELFF.

This clonotype was detected only a few times. The J gene is TRBJ2-7, the V gene TRBV7-9; 9 positions match TRBD2. Per the germline V gene, CDR1 is SEHNR and CDR2 is FQNEAQ (reference sequence). V was pared by 3 bases and J by 3 bases, with 3 bases of the junction left unmatched. This CDR3 region has 14 residues. In nucleotides, the CDR3 is TGTGCCAGCAGCTTGAGCGGGGGGTACTACGAGCAGTACTTC. Protein: CASSLSGGYYEQYF. The variable domain in full, with the rest retrieved from reference TRBV7-9 and TRBJ2-7, is DTGVSQNPRHKITKRGQNVTFRCDPISEHNRLYWYRQTLGQGPEFLTYFQNEAQLEKSRLLSDRFSAERPKGSFSTLEIQRTEQGDSAMYLCASSLSGGYYEQYFGPGTRLTVT.

This clonotype came up many times. V gene TRBV30 combines with J gene TRBJ1-1; TRBD1 matches 7 bases. The CDR3 runs to 12 residues. J lost 4 bases, V lost 2 bases, and 1 base had no gene match. Germline V gives CDR1 GTSNPN, CDR2 SVGIG (reference sequence). Here the CDR3 reads CAWSSGGTEAFF. In DNA form, the CDR3 reads TGTGCCTGGAGTTCAGGGGGCACTGAAGCTTTCTTT.

This clonotype was counted a few times. The chain combines TRBV16 with TRBJ2-1; no definite D call. The CDR3 sequence is 13 residues long. Trimming stripped 4 bases from V and 3 bases from J, with 7 bases between. Germline CDR1 is KGHSY and CDR2 is FQNENV. CDR3 residues: CASSRGDYNEQFF. In DNA, the CDR3 is TGTGCCAGCAGCCGTGGGGACTACAATGAGCAGTTCTTC. Using reference TRBV16 and TRBJ2-1 for the parts outside the CDR3, the full variable domain is GEEVAQTPKHLVRGEGQKAKLYCAPIKGHSYVFWYQQVLKNEFKFLISFQNENVFDETGMPKERFSAKCLPNSPCSLEIQATKLEDSAVYFCASSRGDYNEQFFGPGTRLTVL.

The rearrangement links TRBV11-2 to TRBJ2-1; TRBD2 agrees at 8 bases. The CDR3 is 14 amino acids. Germline values: CDR1 SGHAT, CDR2 FQNNGV. The V segment lost 1 base and the J segment 9 bases; nucleotides outside the gene matches: 5. The CDR3 DNA follows: TGTGCCAGCAGCTTAGGTTCCAGCGGGAGTGAGCAGTTCTTC. This sequence encodes CASSLGSSGSEQFF.

This clonotype has only a few counts. V is TRBV28 and J is TRBJ2-1; D perhaps matches TRBD1 (5 bases). Germline V gives CDR1 MDHEN, CDR2 SYDVKM. The CDR3 has 12 amino acids. The V gene lost 5 bases and the J gene lost 6 bases, with 8 bases spanning the gap. CDR3 in amino acids: CASSRRGNEQFF. The DNA of the CDR3 is TGTGCCAGCAGTCGTAGGGGCAATGAGCAGTTCTTC.

This clonotype was seen at least ten times. The rearrangement uses TRBV7-8 and TRBJ2-1; 8 bases are a match to TRBD2. The CDR3 is 15 residues long. V shed 5 bases and J 5 bases; nucleotides not matched to a gene: 8. Germline CDR1 and CDR2: SGHVS and FQNEAQ. CDR3 region: CASSPIAGGNNEQFF. The CDR3 nucleotides are TGTGCCAGCAGCCCGATCGCGGGAGGCAACAATGAGCAGTTCTTC.

This clonotype came up a few times. The J gene is TRBJ2-1, the V gene TRBV5-6; TRBD2 agrees at 8 bases. The germline V gene has CDR1 SGHDT and CDR2 YYEEEE. This CDR3 is built from 15 residues. J was trimmed by 7 bases and V by 1 base; bases with no gene match: 7. CDR3 sequence (DNA): TGTGCCAGCAGCTTGTTGGCGGGAGGTATTAATGAGCAGTTCTTC. This sequence encodes CASSLLAGGINEQFF.

This clonotype was detected ten times or more. The chain joins TRBV5-5 to TRBJ2-5; TRBD2 matches 7 bases. The CDR3 contains 14 residues. CDR1 is SGHKS and CDR2 is YYEKEE in the germline V gene (reference sequence). With 2 bases clipped from V and 2 bases from J, the junction kept 3 bases outside the gene matches. The DNA of the CDR3 is TGTGCCAGCAGCTTTCCCGGGAGGCAAGAGACCCAGTACTTC. Residues: CASSFPGRQETQYF.

This chain links TRBV6-2 or TRBV6-3 with TRBJ1-2, with D unresolved. The CDR3 is made up of 13 amino acids. From germline, CDR1 is MNHEY and CDR2 SVGEGT. Trimming stripped 4 bases from V and 0 bases from J, with 6 bases between. This CDR3 is CASSWRANYGYTF. The DNA of the CDR3 is TGTGCCAGCAGTTGGAGAGCTAACTATGGCTACACCTTC.

This clonotype has a count of ten or more. This chain uses TRBV30 with TRBJ2-1; D not resolved. V lost 1 base and J 4 bases, leaving 5 bases between the germline ends. CDR3 length equals 12 residues. CDR1 and CDR2 (germline): GTSNPN, SVGIG (reference sequence). The CDR3 nucleotides read TGTGCCTGGAGTGAACGGTACAATGAGCAGTTCTTC. Protein: CAWSERYNEQFF.

A few counts support this clonotype. The rearrangement uses TRBV7-8 and TRBJ2-2; D is undetermined. The CDR3 totals 13 residues. Germline CDR1 is SGHVS and CDR2 is FQNEAQ. The V and J ends lost 4 bases and 4 bases respectively, with 7 bases between them. The CDR3 protein is CASSSIVTGELFF. The CDR3 region has the DNA TGTGCCAGCAGCTCAATTGTCACCGGGGAGCTGTTTTTT.

This clonotype has just a few counts. V is TRBV7-9 and J is TRBJ1-4; D may be TRBD1 (5 bases). The CDR3 length is 15 residues. The germline V gene has CDR1 SEHNR and CDR2 FQNEAQ (reference sequence). V was cut by 0 bases and J by 5 bases, with 10 bases left in between. The CDR3 bases are TGTGCCAGCAGCTTAGCGCTCCAGGGAAATGAAAAACTGTTTTTT. It yields the protein CASSLALQGNEKLFF.

This sequence joins TRBV30 and TRBJ2-1; no clear D. This CDR3 is built from 14 residues. Trimming took 1 base from V and 0 from J, leaving 7 bases between them. Germline CDR1 reads GTSNPN; CDR2 reads SVGIG (reference sequence). The CDR3 sequence: CAWSGWSSYNEQFF. CDR3 nucleotides: TGTGCCTGGAGTGGCTGGAGCTCCTACAATGAGCAGTTCTTC.

The chain is built from TRBV7-9 and TRBJ2-7; possibly TRBD2 for D (6 bases). The CDR3 length is 14 residues. V lost 3 bases, J lost 1 base, and 10 bases lay in between. From germline, CDR1 is SEHNR and CDR2 FQNEAQ (reference sequence). CDR3 protein: CASSLGLESYEQYF. The CDR3 DNA reads TGTGCCAGCAGCTTGGGACTCGAGTCCTACGAGCAGTACTTC.

This clonotype was counted many times. The chain recombines TRBV7-9 with TRBJ1-1; D gene uncertain. The CDR3 sequence is 12 residues long. Germline V gives CDR1 SEHNR, CDR2 FQNEAQ (reference sequence). V dropped 3 bases and J dropped 5 bases, with 7 bases sitting between them. CDR3 in DNA: TGTGCCAGCAGCTTGGGGAGGACTGAAGCTTTCTTT. Its protein product is CASSLGRTEAFF.

V and J are TRBV4-1 and TRBJ2-1, with D unclear. Trimming removed 4 bases at V and 1 base at J, with 14 bases between. This CDR3 has 16 amino acids. Germline loops: CDR1 MGHRA, CDR2 YSYEKL. The CDR3 nucleotides read TGCGCCAGCAGCCCGGGCCGAGTAATATCCTACAATGAGCAGTTCTTC. This encodes CASSPGRVISYNEQFF.

This clonotype was detected ten times or more. This chain connects TRBV7-2 to TRBJ2-5, with D perhaps matching TRBD1 (6 bases). The germline gives CDR1 SGHTA, CDR2 FQGNSA. The CDR3 is made up of 13 amino acids. V was pared by 3 bases and J by 5 bases, with 10 bases between. The CDR3 DNA follows: TGTGCCAGCAGCTTGTCTCAGGGGGAGACCCAGTACTTC. Residues: CASSLSQGETQYF.

This clonotype was observed at least ten times. The V gene is TRBV6-6, the J gene TRBJ1-4; the D is unclear. The ends were cut back, 8 bases at V and 12 bases at J, with 10 bases in the middle. The CDR3 has 10 amino acids. Germline V gives CDR1 MNHNY, CDR2 SVGAGI (reference sequence). The CDR3 nucleotides are TGTGCCAGCTGGAAGAGCGAACTGTTTTTT. Residues: CASWKSELFF.

The J gene is TRBJ2-1, the V gene TRBV11-2; D may be TRBD1 (5 bases). The CDR3 totals 16 residues. V lost 8 bases and J lost 6, with 23 bases in between. The V gene's germline CDR1 is SGHAT and CDR2 FQNNGV. The CDR3 coding sequence is TGTGCCAGCCAAACACTCCAGGGTGGAACAGGCAATGAGCAGTTCTTC. This codes for CASQTLQGGTGNEQFF.

In its sample, this clonotype was seen a few times. The chain recombines TRBV12-3 or TRBV12-4 with TRBJ2-7; D gene ambiguous. V gave up 6 bases and J gave up 6 bases, with 12 bases separating them. CDR3 length equals 12 residues. In nucleotides, the CDR3 is TGTGCCAGCAGGAAAGGGCTGGGCGAGCAGTACTTC. Encoded protein: CASRKGLGEQYF.

This clonotype appeared many times. The J gene is TRBJ2-5, the V gene TRBV15, with unresolved D. The V gene lost 0 bases and the J gene lost 4 bases, with 15 bases spanning the gap. Germline V gene sequence: CDR1 LNHNV, CDR2 YYDKDF (reference sequence). This CDR3 is 16 amino acids long. The DNA for the CDR3 is TGTGCCACCAGCAGAGATCTGTCTAGAGGCGGAGAGACCCAGTACTTC. Its protein product is CATSRDLSRGGETQYF.

This clonotype was seen many times. The chain carries TRBV7-9 and TRBJ2-3; no clear D gene. V was trimmed by 7 bases and J by 0 bases, leaving 14 bases between them. Germline values: CDR1 SEHNR, CDR2 FQNEAQ (reference sequence). The CDR3 is 15 residues long. CDR3 nucleotides: TGTGCCAGCACCGAGATGGCTTCTAGCACAGATACGCAGTATTTT. It yields the protein CASTEMASSTDTQYF.

This clonotype appeared many times. V gene TRBV5-1 combines with J gene TRBJ2-2, with 7 bases matching TRBD2. Germline lookup yields CDR1 SGHRS and CDR2 YFSETQ. The CDR3 is 16 residues long. Trimming removed 5 bases from V and 4 bases from J; junction bases left unmatched: 11. This chain's CDR3 is CASRITGGSFTGELFF. The CDR3 bases are TGCGCCAGCAGGATCACGGGAGGATCCTTCACCGGGGAGCTGTTTTTT.